This T cell receptor (beta chain) stems from a study of low-dose radiotherapy and immunotherapy resistance in tumors (dated by TCRdb to between 2021 and 2024). Some background on the complete study: Patients in Cohort 1 were given 0.5 Gy per fraction every 2 weeks, and the prescribed total PTV dose was 6.5 Gy. Trial participants were not randomized into treatment groups. In Cohort 2, 1 Gy per fraction was delivered every two weeks, for a total of 13 Gy over 26 weeks. Eight patients were included in the translational analysis: three from the first dose cohort and the first five from the second dose cohort. Nivolumab and ipilimumab were both given intravenously, with nivolumab at a 240 mg flat dose every two weeks and ipilimumab at 1 mg/kg every six weeks. Intravenous cyclophosphamide at 200 mg/m2 was administered every two weeks, one day ahead of each radiation and immunotherapy administration. Starting on cycle 1 day 1, patients took 300 mg of aspirin by mouth once daily for four cycles.

What this sample's time point label stands for: after trial treatment. The treatment or condition label, as the study defines it: LDRT plus nivolumab, ipilimumab, low-dose cyclophosphamide and aspirin (RACIN trial). Donors were enrolled in RACIN, a single-arm phase I dose-escalation trial combining nivolumab, ipilimumab, aspirin, low-dose cyclophosphamide and low-dose radiotherapy. Patients were eligible if they had advanced solid tumors that were TIL-negative. In the germline V gene, CDR1 corresponds to SGHDT and CDR2 to YYEEEE. Reading from cysteine to phenylalanine, the CDR3 counts 12 amino acids. Just the 36-base CDR3 DNA is kept, in frame starting at base 1. TCRdb records Illumina HiSeq 2500 as the sequencer. First-strand cDNA was synthesized using Superscript III and a set of TRAV- and TRBV-specific primers, so that both TCRalpha and TCRbeta chains were covered. An approximately 20-cycle PCR with Phusion amplified the TCRs, pairing a constant-region primer with the adapter that was attached to the V primers. The isolated mRNA was amplified using the MessageAmp II aRNA Amplification Kit, with in vitro transcription performed for about 15 hours at 37 degrees C. The Dynabeads mRNA DIRECT Purification Kit was used to isolate mRNA for TCR sequencing. Indexed Illumina adapters were added in a second approximately 26-cycle Phusion PCR, and the resulting products were purified with AMPure XP beads. On the study's bioinformatics: Custom Perl scripts pooled TCR sequences encoding the same protein, removed out-of-frame sequences and computed each clonotype's abundance. TCR sequences supported by only a single read were excluded from analysis. Shannon entropy, Gini index, clonality, richness, and the frequency of TCRs shared between repertoires were included as repertoire metrics. TCRdb trimmed public reads at Q25 via fastp, called clones via MiXCR and kept in-frame beta chains. For every CDR3 protein sequence, its rows merge into one entry that carries the most common genes and DNA. None of the V and J calls come from the authors' own analysis; TCRdb made them. Within this sample are 95,000 to 100,000 distinct CDR3 sequences, with 20% to 25% of them counted one time only. Together, the top ten hold approximately 4% of the sample.

For this clonotype: No cognate antigen has been identified for it. One end of the junction does not line up with germline, which may come from a read error.

The chain was built from TRBV5-6 and TRBJ2-1; too little of a D gene remains to name it. The sequencing used PBMCs, collected after low-dose radiotherapy plus immunotherapy. This receptor was obtained from a male donor with prostate cancer. The sequenced DNA: TGTGCCAGTAGCTTAGAAGAGGTTGAGCAGTTCTTC. Translated, it reads CASSLEEVEQFF.